One T cell receptor (beta chain) is described in this entry. These data belong to a study of CD8 T cells in Susac syndrome. V lost 5 bases, J lost 0 bases, and 9 bases stayed unmatched. The germline V gene has CDR1 SNHLY and CDR2 FYNNEI. This CDR3 has 16 amino acids. RNA amounts of roughly 0.45 to 1 ug underwent reverse transcription with random hexamers. TCRdb redid the calling of the immunoSEQ multiplex PCR reads with MiXCR, one entry per CDR3 protein. Found here are approximately 280,000 distinct CDR3 sequences, approximately 84% of them singletons; the top ten hold over 0.1%. The sample consisted of CD8+ T cells from PBMCs. The sequence was obtained from a human donor with multiple sclerosis. V and J are TRBV2 and TRBJ1-1; 7 bases align to TRBD1. The CDR3: CASSLTGVGVNTEAFF. The CDR3 DNA reads TGTGCCAGCAGTCTAACAGGGGTTGGCGTGAACACTGAAGCTTTCTTT.